Listed below are T cell receptor beta chains from one sample, sequenced in a study of shared clonotypes between healthy human individuals. Data came from immunoSEQ multiplex PCR; TCRdb stores just in-frame clones and leaves some out. The sample holds about 560,000 clones; 70% to 80% are singletons and the top ten take more than 10%. The specimen was PBMCs. These receptors all stem from a woman between 40 and 50 years old in good health. Some clones in this sample may be carry-over from other donors' samples. Each CDR3 is given with its conserved first and last residue. D genes are given only for firm matches. Some rows have no size entry. The others give once, few or many, or a class for an expanded clone.

TRBJ2-7	TRBV29-1	14	TRBD2	-	TGCAGCGTTGAGCATCGGGGGGGTGTCTACGAGCAGTACTTC	CSVEHRGGVYEQYF
TRBJ1-2	TRBV21-1	12	-	once	TGTGCCAGCAGCAAAGAGGACGGGAGCTACACCTTC	CASSKEDGSYTF
TRBJ2-3	TRBV5-4	18	TRBD2	-	TGTGCCAGCAGCCAGGGACTAGCGGGAGGATTTAGCACAGATACGCAGTATTTT	CASSQGLAGGFSTDTQYF
TRBJ2-5	TRBV7-3	15	TRBD2	many	TGTGCCAGCAGCCCCCGACTAGCGGGAGCAGAGACCCAGTACTTC	CASSPRLAGAETQYF
TRBJ1-2	TRBV6-4	16	TRBD1	-	TGTGCCAGCAGCCCCGGGACAGGGGCCCCTAACTATGGCTACACCTTC	CASSPGTGAPNYGYTF
TRBJ2-7	TRBV7-2	17	TRBD1	-	TGTGCCAGCAGCTTAACAACTCCGGGACAGGTGGCTTACGAGCAGTACTTC	CASSLTTPGQVAYEQYF
TRBJ1-5	TRBV15	14	TRBD1	-	TGTGCCACCAGCAGAGGACAGGGGAATCAGCCCCAGCATTTT	CATSRGQGNQPQHF
TRBJ2-2	TRBV5-1	15	-	-	TGCGCCAGCAGCTTGAGCCACCTTAACACCGGGGAGCTGTTTTTT	CASSLSHLNTGELFF
TRBJ1-1	TRBV15	15	-	few	TGTGCCACCAGCAGTAGGGAAACACCGAACACTGAAGCTTTCTTT	CATSSRETPNTEAFF
TRBJ1-4	TRBV19	15	TRBD1	-	TGTGCCAGTGACGACCGGGACAGGGGGGCGGAAAAACTGTTTTTT	CASDDRDRGAEKLFF
TRBJ1-2	TRBV30	12	-	few	TGTGCCTGGAGTACCGGATCCTATGGCTACACCTTC	CAWSTGSYGYTF
TRBJ2-2	TRBV29-1	15	TRBD2	-	TGCAGCGTTCGACTAGCGGGAAAGAACACCGGGGAGCTGTTTTTT	CSVRLAGKNTGELFF
TRBJ1-5	TRBV5-4	14	-	-	TGTGCCAGCAGCCCAGGTGGAGAGAATCAGCCCCAGCATTTT	CASSPGGENQPQHF
TRBJ1-2	TRBV5-1	15	-	-	TGCGCCAGCACCTCCTCGGGGGGCGAGGGCTATGGCTACACCTTC	CASTSSGGEGYGYTF
TRBJ2-2	TRBV10-3	14	-	-	TGTGCCATCCAGACCCAGCCTAACACCGGGGAGCTGTTTTTT	CAIQTQPNTGELFF
TRBJ2-1	TRBV5-1	14	TRBD2	-	TGCGCCAGCAGGTTAACTAGCGGTTACAATGAGCAGTTCTTC	CASRLTSGYNEQFF
TRBJ2-3	TRBV19	14	-	-	TGTGCCACAAGGAGACAGCCTAGCACAGATACGCAGTATTTT	CATRRQPSTDTQYF